The 30 T cell receptor beta chains below come from one sample, sequenced in a study of T cell changes during pregnancy in multiple sclerosis. Libraries were prepared by immunoSEQ multiplex PCR; TCRdb keeps only in-frame clonotypes and omits some of them. Altogether tens of thousands of clones are present, around 89% being singletons, with the ten largest covering around 6.9%. The material sequenced was CD8+ T cells from peripheral blood mononuclear cells, taken in the first trimester of pregnancy. All receptors come from a female donor with multiple sclerosis, enrolled in a pregnancy study.

The genes are TRBV29-1 and TRBJ1-2, with 10 bases fitting TRBD1. The J segment lost 4 bases and the V segment lost 6 bases, leaving 5 bases of the junction unmatched. Germline-derived CDR1 and CDR2 are SQVTM and ANQGSEA. This CDR3 has 13 amino acids. CDR3: CSVRQGASYGYTF. Written as DNA, the CDR3 is TGCAGCGTCCGACAGGGGGCGTCCTATGGCTACACCTTC. Full variable domain (missing parts from reference TRBV29-1 and TRBJ1-2): SAVISQKPSRDICQRGTSLTIQCQVDSQVTMMFWYRQQPGQSLTLIATANQGSEATYESGFVIDKFPISRPNLTFSTLTVSNMSPEDSSIYLCSVRQGASYGYTFGSGTRLTVV.

The chain has TRBV7-9 and TRBJ2-7, with a tentative D call TRBD2 (5 bases). The germline V and J ends were trimmed by 4 bases and 3 bases, with 13 bases remaining between them. Germline assignment: CDR1 SEHNR and CDR2 FQNEAQ (reference sequence). This CDR3 is 14 amino acids long. CDR3 in DNA: TGTGCCAGCAGCTACAGAACTAGGTACTACGAGCAGTACTTC. Protein sequence: CASSYRTRYYEQYF.

This chain joins TRBV27 and TRBJ1-1, with 10 bases matching TRBD1. The V and J ends lost 5 bases and 3 bases, in that order; junction bases with no gene match: 6. The CDR3 contains 15 residues. Germline values: CDR1 MNHEY, CDR2 SMNVEV (reference sequence). As DNA, the CDR3 is TGTGCCAGCAGTATGACAGGGGGCTCCGACACTGAAGCTTTCTTT. Its translation: CASSMTGGSDTEAFF.

This chain links TRBV10-3 with TRBJ2-1, with a weak D call TRBD2 (6 bases). V lost 3 bases and J lost 6, with 12 bases in between. The germline CDR1 and CDR2 sequences are ENHRY and SYGVKD. CDR3 size: 14 residues. DNA of the CDR3: TGTGCCATCAGTGAAGGCGGGACCATCAATGAGCAGTTCTTC. Translating gives CAISEGGTINEQFF.

V gene TRBV10-3 combines with J gene TRBJ2-2, with D tentatively TRBD1 (6 bases). V lost 10 bases and J lost 2, with 11 bases in between. The germline V gene encodes CDR1 ENHRY and CDR2 SYGVKD. The length of the CDR3 is 13 residues. The CDR3 sequence is CANAGTNTGELFF. The CDR3 DNA is TGTGCCAATGCCGGGACAAACACCGGGGAGCTGTTTTTT.

This clone is classed as medium-sized (0.01 to 0.1%). The chain links TRBV21-1 to TRBJ1-1; the DNA was not compared with TRBD1, the D call given in the table. TRBV21-1 is deemed a pseudogene. The CDR3 contains 18 residues. CDR3 sequence (DNA): TGTGCCAGCAGCAAAGAGAGGGGGACAGGGGGACCGAACACTGAAGCTTTCTTT. It translates to CASSKERGTGGPNTEAFF.

This clone is a singleton in its sample. The chain couples TRBV5-5 to TRBJ2-5, with a tentative D call TRBD1 (5 bases). The CDR3 has 18 amino acids. Trimming left V 1 base short and J 0 bases short, with 19 bases between. Germline CDR1 is SGHKS and CDR2 is YYEKEE (reference sequence). CDR3 DNA: TGTGCCAGCAGCTTGAAATTGGCAGGGATCCTCTACCAAGAGACCCAGTACTTC. It encodes CASSLKLAGILYQETQYF.

The chain links TRBV2 to TRBJ2-7; 10 nucleotides line up with TRBD2. CDR3 size: 14 residues. The V segment lost 6 bases and the J segment 5 bases; nucleotides outside the gene matches: 7. Germline values: CDR1 SNHLY, CDR2 FYNNEI. CDR3 protein: CASRPVLAGDEQYF. The CDR3 DNA reads as TGTGCCAGCAGGCCGGTGCTAGCGGGGGACGAGCAGTACTTC.

The chain combines TRBV30 with TRBJ2-5; TRBD2 matches at 9 bases. The CDR3 has 15 residues. The V gene end was trimmed by 1 base and the J gene end by 1 base; junction bases not matched to a gene: 4. CDR1 and CDR2 from the germline V gene are GTSNPN and SVGIG (reference sequence). CDR3 in DNA: TGTGCCTGGAGTGGATTAGCGGGGGTCCAAGAGACCCAGTACTTC. It is translated as CAWSGLAGVQETQYF.

The CDR3 DNA is TGTGCCAGCAGCTTTAGAGGGTCCACTGAAGCTTTCTTT. It specifies CASSFRGSTEAFF. V gene TRBV7-9 combines with J gene TRBJ1-1; no clear D. Germline V gene sequence: CDR1 SEHNR, CDR2 FQNEAQ (reference sequence). V was clipped by 3 bases and J by 4 bases, with 9 bases between them. This CDR3 spans 13 amino acids.

This clone was recorded once. The V gene is TRBV7-2, the J gene TRBJ2-7; no reliable D call. Germline CDR1 and CDR2: SGHTA and FQGNSA. Trimming pared 2 bases from V and 0 bases from J, leaving 11 bases between. The CDR3 contains 15 residues. DNA for the CDR3: TGTGCCAGCAGCTTATGGCACATTTCCTCCTACGAGCAGTACTTC. Translated: CASSLWHISSYEQYF.

There are a few counts of this clone. The gene calls are TRBV5-1 and TRBJ1-1; maybe TRBD1 (6 bases). Germline-derived CDR1 and CDR2 are SGHRS and YFSETQ. V lost 4 bases, J lost 3 bases, and 16 bases lay in between. The CDR3 length is 15 residues. CDR3 residues: CASSLQGHGDTEAFF. The CDR3 nucleotides are TGCGCCAGCAGCCTACAGGGTCATGGGGACACTGAAGCTTTCTTT.

This clone showed up many times. The chain couples TRBV7-9 to TRBJ1-5; D is uncertain. The germline CDR1 and CDR2 sequences are SEHNR and FQNEAQ (reference sequence). The germline V and J ends were trimmed by 5 bases and 1 base, with 6 bases remaining between them. The CDR3 runs to 13 residues. CDR3 nucleotide sequence: TGTGCCAGCAGCCTACAGAGCAATCAGCCCCAGCATTTT. Amino acid sequence: CASSLQSNQPQHF.

This chain links TRBV14 with TRBJ2-1, with 9 bases matching TRBD2. J gave up 5 bases and V 1 base, and 3 bases lay outside the gene matches. Germline assignment: CDR1 SGHDN and CDR2 FVKESK. The CDR3 has 15 amino acids. As DNA, the CDR3 is TGTGCCAGCAGCCAAGTGCGGGAGGGCAACAATGAGCAGTTCTTC. Translating gives CASSQVREGNNEQFF.

This clone has a handful of counts. J is TRBJ1-5 and V is TRBV6-4; TRBD1 is a possible D gene (5 bases). Germline V gene sequence: CDR1 MRHNA, CDR2 SNTAGT. With 5 bases removed from V and 4 bases from J, the gap between germline ends came to 9 bases. This CDR3 is 13 amino acids long. The CDR3 spells CASSKGPNQPQHF. The CDR3 DNA is TGTGCCAGCAGTAAGGGGCCTAATCAGCCCCAGCATTTT.

The J gene is TRBJ2-2, the V gene TRBV7-9, with 8 bases aligning to TRBD1. This CDR3 has 15 amino acids. Germline V CDR1 and CDR2: SEHNR, FQNEAQ (reference sequence). After removal of 4 bases from V and 1 base from J, the junction contained 2 bases not matched to a gene. In DNA, the CDR3 is TGTGCCAGCAGCTCCGGGACAGGGAACACCGGGGAGCTGTTTTTT. Translated, it gives CASSSGTGNTGELFF.

V and J are TRBV6-5 and TRBJ1-4; D is ambiguous. CDR1 and CDR2 (germline): MNHEY, SVGAGI. Trimming shortened V by 0 bases and J by 3 bases, and 8 bases separated the two germline ends. The CDR3 covers 15 residues. CDR3 sequence reads: CASSYSGGANEKLFF. The CDR3 coding sequence is TGTGCCAGCAGTTACTCGGGAGGCGCTAATGAAAAACTGTTTTTT.

The chain has TRBV19 and TRBJ2-7, with 8 bases that match TRBD1. Germline trimming cut 2 bases from V and 4 bases from J; bases unmatched to any gene: 1. From germline, CDR1 is LNHDA and CDR2 SQIVND (reference sequence). This CDR3 has 13 amino acids. In DNA form, the CDR3 reads TGTGCCAGTAGTATACAGGGGGCTTACGAGCAGTACTTC. Residues: CASSIQGAYEQYF.

The chain has TRBV5-6 and TRBJ2-3, with 8 bases identical to TRBD2. CDR1 SGHDT and CDR2 YYEEEE come from the germline V gene. V trimming: 0 bases; J trimming: 0 bases; junction bases outside the gene matches: 9. The CDR3 sequence is 18 residues long. CDR3 loop: CASSLGSGGPGSTDTQYF. CDR3 DNA sequence: TGTGCCAGCAGCTTGGGGTCGGGAGGGCCGGGTAGCACAGATACGCAGTATTTT.

This clone was counted a few times. The J gene is TRBJ2-1, the V gene TRBV6-6; 8 nucleotides agree with TRBD2. This CDR3 is built from 13 residues. CDR1 and CDR2 (germline): MNHNY, SVGAGI (reference sequence). The V gene end was trimmed by 2 bases and the J gene end by 6 bases; junction bases not matched to a gene: 0. DNA of the CDR3: TGTGCCAGCAGTTACCGGGAGGGCAATGAGCAGTTCTTC. Its translation is CASSYREGNEQFF.

This chain links TRBV6-5 with TRBJ1-1; 7 bases line up with TRBD1. Losses at the gene ends were 5 bases for V and 1 base for J; bases not matched to a gene: 4. This CDR3 region has 14 residues. The germline gives CDR1 MNHEY, CDR2 SVGAGI. The CDR3 loop is CASSEGARNTEAFF. The CDR3 nucleotides are TGTGCCAGCAGTGAGGGGGCGCGGAACACTGAAGCTTTCTTT.

The V gene is TRBV7-3, the J gene TRBJ2-1, with 7 nucleotides matching TRBD2. Germline V gene data show CDR1 as SGHTA and CDR2 as FQGTGA. The V and J ends lost 0 bases and 0 bases, in that order; junction bases with no gene match: 8. The CDR3 is 18 amino acids. The CDR3 protein is CASSLTGIAGDSYNEQFF. Written as DNA, the CDR3 is TGTGCCAGCAGCTTAACGGGGATAGCGGGCGACTCCTACAATGAGCAGTTCTTC.

This chain joins TRBV5-6 and TRBJ2-7, with a weak D call TRBD2 (6 bases). CDR1 is SGHDT, CDR2 YYEEEE, per germline. The CDR3 spans 17 residues. Trimming took 0 bases from V and 3 from J, leaving 19 bases between them. In DNA form, the CDR3 reads TGTGCCAGCAGCTTGGGTGGTAGCGGAGCGGCCCGCTACGAGCAGTACTTC. This encodes CASSLGGSGAARYEQYF. Variable domain in full (rest from reference TRBV5-6 and TRBJ2-7): DAGVTQSPTHLIKTRGQQVTLRCSPKSGHDTVSWYQQALGQGPQFIFQYYEEEERQRGNFPDRFSGHQFPNYSSELNVNALLLGDSALYLCASSLGGSGAARYEQYFGPGTRLTVT.

The V gene is TRBV18, the J gene TRBJ1-4; TRBD1 might be the D (6 bases). Trimming left V 4 bases short and J 5 bases short, with 14 bases between. CDR3 length: 15 amino acids. Germline assignment: CDR1 KGHSH and CDR2 LQKENI. CDR3: CASSRMDRVNEKLFF. The CDR3, as DNA: TGTGCCAGCTCACGTATGGACAGAGTCAATGAAAAACTGTTTTTT.

The chain carries TRBV6-6 and TRBJ2-5, with D uncertain. Trimming took 8 bases from V and 4 from J, leaving 11 bases between them. This CDR3 comprises 12 residues. Germline V gene sequence: CDR1 MNHNY, CDR2 SVGAGI (reference sequence). CDR3 loop: CASLLSGETQYF. DNA of the CDR3: TGTGCCAGCCTACTTTCGGGAGAGACCCAGTACTTC.

The V gene is TRBV28, the J gene TRBJ1-5; 8 nucleotides line up with TRBD1. The CDR3 consists of 13 residues. J gave up 3 bases and V 7 bases, and 2 bases lay outside the gene matches. Germline V gene lookup returns CDR1 MDHEN and CDR2 SYDVKM. CDR3 nucleotide sequence: TGTGCCAGCATACAGGGGGACAATCAGCCCCAGCATTTT. It is translated as CASIQGDNQPQHF.

The chain joins TRBV7-9 to TRBJ2-1; TRBD2 matches at 7 bases. Germline V CDR1 and CDR2: SEHNR, FQNEAQ (reference sequence). The length of the CDR3 is 17 residues. With V trimmed by 5 bases and J by 4 bases, 14 bases remained unmatched. CDR3 DNA: TGTGCCAGCAGCAATGCGGGCGGCGGGAGAGCATACAATGAGCAGTTCTTC. Protein sequence: CASSNAGGGRAYNEQFF. The whole variable domain, remainder taken from reference TRBV7-9 and TRBJ2-1, is DTGVSQNPRHKITKRGQNVTFRCDPISEHNRLYWYRQTLGQGPEFLTYFQNEAQLEKSRLLSDRFSAERPKGSFSTLEIQRTEQGDSAMYLCASSNAGGGRAYNEQFFGPGTRLTVL.

V usage is TRBV11-2 and J usage is TRBJ1-5; D remains ambiguous. Trimming pared 5 bases from V and 5 bases from J, leaving 13 bases between. Germline lookup yields CDR1 SGHAT and CDR2 FQNNGV. The CDR3 sequence is 14 residues long. The CDR3 sequence is CASSSGRPDQPQHF. CDR3 DNA sequence: TGTGCCAGCAGCAGCGGGAGACCGGATCAGCCCCAGCATTTT.

This rearrangement joins TRBV7-9 to TRBJ1-4; D unclear. Germline CDR1 and CDR2: SEHNR and FQNEAQ (reference sequence). V was pared by 2 bases and J by 0 bases, with 7 bases between. This CDR3 is 15 amino acids long. The CDR3 DNA reads as TGTGCCAGCAGCTTATCCCTCTCAACTAATGAAAAACTGTTTTTT. Translating gives CASSLSLSTNEKLFF.

The gene calls are TRBV14 and TRBJ2-3; D is uncertain. Germline V CDR1 and CDR2: SGHDN, FVKESK. The CDR3 length is 13 residues. V lost 2 bases and J 0 bases, leaving 3 bases between the germline ends. The DNA for the CDR3 is TGTGCCAGCAGCCAACCAAGCACAGATACGCAGTATTTT. As protein: CASSQPSTDTQYF.